The 6 T cell receptor beta chains below come from one sample, sequenced in a study of cytomegalovirus exposure and HLA in healthy donors. The PCR was carried out with 60 Vbeta primers and 13 Jbeta primers. Repertoires were generated with immunoSEQ multiplex PCR, while TCRdb's copy carries only in-frame clones and drops some. The sample has 200,000 to 300,000 clones, around 76% seen once. Sequencing was carried out using PBMCs. The receptors originated from a woman in her thirties or forties in good health and CMV-seropositive.

The chain has TRBV5-4 and TRBJ1-2; possibly TRBD1 for D (5 bases). CDR1 is SGHNT, CDR2 YYREEE, per germline (reference sequence). The CDR3 has 15 amino acids. Between the trimmed V and J ends, which lost 3 bases and 6 bases, there was a span of 18 bases. Written as DNA, the CDR3 is TGTGCCAGCAGCTACGGAGACAGTAATATAGATGGCTACACCTTC. It is translated as CASSYGDSNIDGYTF.

A remark on this clone: Different DNA sequences within this sample yield the same CDR3. CDR3 amino acids: CASSTGYEQYF. CDR3 DNA: TGTGCCAGCAGTACGGGCTACGAGCAGTACTTC. The chain employs TRBV27 and TRBJ2-7; D is undetermined. CDR3 length equals 11 residues. In germline, CDR1 is MNHEY, CDR2 SMNVEV (reference sequence). The V and J ends lost 5 bases and 3 bases respectively, with 5 bases between them.

The chain combines TRBV5-8 with TRBJ2-3, with 9 bases fitting TRBD2. With 0 bases clipped from V and 6 bases from J, the junction kept 8 bases outside the gene matches. This CDR3 is built from 16 residues. CDR1 is SGHTS, CDR2 YDEGEE, per germline. This chain's CDR3 is CASSLGAGGLRDTQYF. The CDR3 DNA reads as TGTGCCAGCAGCTTGGGTGCGGGAGGGCTTCGTGATACGCAGTATTTT.

The chain combines TRBV29-1 with TRBJ2-7, with no clear D. V lost 2 bases and J 2 bases, leaving 13 bases between the germline ends. This CDR3 is built from 14 residues. Germline CDR1 and CDR2: SQVTM and ANQGSEA. This chain's CDR3 is CSVESGERTYEQYF. CDR3 DNA: TGCAGCGTTGAATCGGGTGAACGGACCTACGAGCAGTACTTC.

The genes are TRBV27 and TRBJ1-2, with D perhaps TRBD1 (5 bases). The CDR3 extends over 16 amino acids. V lost 4 bases and J lost 3, with 18 bases in between. Germline assignment: CDR1 MNHEY and CDR2 SMNVEV (reference sequence). The CDR3 sequence is CASSYERHSGYYGYTF. The CDR3 bases are TGTGCCAGCAGTTACGAGAGACATTCAGGGTACTATGGCTACACCTTC.

CDR3 loop: CASSIRGSHNSNQPQHF. The CDR3 DNA follows: TGTGCCAGTAGTATACGGGGGTCTCACAATAGCAATCAGCCCCAGCATTTT. This rearrangement joins TRBV19 to TRBJ1-5; D might be TRBD1 (5 bases). The CDR3 sequence is 17 residues long. Looked up from germline, CDR1 is LNHDA and CDR2 is SQIVND (reference sequence). The V gene lost 2 bases and the J gene lost 0 bases, with 14 bases spanning the gap.